This record covers a single TCR beta chain. Germline V CDR1 and CDR2: LGHNA, YSLEER. The CDR3 contains 13 residues. Trimming cost V 3 bases and J 6 bases, with 12 bases left between them. Using immunoSEQ multiplex PCR, the repertoire was profiled, and TCRdb retains in-frame clones only, with some absent. The sample carries about 33,000 clones, approximately 74% recorded once. This record belongs to a study of STAT5B mutations in CD4+ large granular lymphocyte leukemia. The chain joins TRBV4-3 to TRBJ2-7; maybe TRBD1 (6 bases). The origin of this receptor is a human donor in good health. The sequenced sample consisted of CD4+ T cells from blood buffy coats. The DNA of the CDR3 is TGCGCCAGCAGCCAGATCACAGGGAGCGAGCAGTACTTC. Its protein product is CASSQITGSEQYF.